This T cell receptor (beta chain) is drawn from a study of shared clonotypes between healthy human individuals. J lost 6 bases, V lost 5 bases, and 11 bases had no gene match. CDR1 and CDR2 (germline): SGHTA, FQGNSA. This CDR3 contains 15 residues. The table came from immunoSEQ multiplex PCR; TCRdb's copy has only in-frame clones and leaves some out. The table includes 1,400,000 or so clones, 98% to 99% detected once. This sequence originates from a man aged 25-40 years in good health. The sample consisted of naive CD4+ T cells sorted from blood. Subset given: CD45RA+ positively selected. The genes are TRBV7-2 and TRBJ2-7; 9 bases fit TRBD2. CDR3 nucleotides: TGTGCCAGCAGCATAGGGACCTTGCGGGGGGGCGAGCAGTACTTC. It codes for CASSIGTLRGGEQYF.